The T cell receptor (beta chain) under discussion was sequenced for a study of CD8 T cell repertoires and HIV-1 epitope variants. Study-level background: Each of Twenty-five Gag and Nef epitope peptides stimulated a separate culture. The baseline condition was 1M T cells left uncultured. Notes on the study in general: Nef KF9 drew roughly five clonotypes and HW9 one, without TAALDMSHF responses.

The protocol was immunoSEQ multiplex PCR, while the TCRdb copy is restricted to in-frame clones and leaves out a portion. The data hold some 5,000 clones, with around two thirds observed a single time. As for this clone: Its antigen is undetermined.

The TCR was taken from a male donor with HIV. Sequenced sample: cultured CD8+ T cells derived from PBMCs.

The CDR3 is CAWSVDFDTGELFF. CDR3 nucleotides: TGTGCCTGGAGTGTAGACTTTGATACCGGGGAGCTGTTTTTT. The chain employs TRBV30 and TRBJ2-2, with unresolved D. V was cut by 0 bases and J by 5 bases, with 10 bases left in between. CDR1 is GTSNPN and CDR2 is SVGIG in the germline V gene (reference sequence). The CDR3 is made up of 14 amino acids.